What follows describes a single TCR beta chain. Authors' data handling: Scientists estimated how many nucleated cells there were by amplifying reference gene primers. TCRdb's copy holds only in-frame clones and misses some; the assay was immunoSEQ multiplex PCR. The V and J calls and clone size come from that table; D and trimming were worked out from the DNA. The table has roughly 220,000 clones, just over 85% seen once. The sample is drawn from a study of blood T cell repertoires in COVID-19. Overall study: The United States, Italy and Spain provided the acute and convalescent COVID-19 samples. The cDNA or gDNA used as material had been derived from T cells, B-cell-depleted T cells, or PBMCs.

Looked up from germline, CDR1 is SGDLS and CDR2 is YYNGEE. The CDR3 sequence is 12 residues long. V lost 0 bases and J 8 bases, leaving 8 bases between the germline ends. The rearrangement uses TRBV9 and TRBJ1-2; D not resolved. The receptor comes from a man aged 80 or over with acute or convalescent COVID-19. Sequencing was carried out using peripheral blood. The CDR3 coding sequence is TGTGCCAGCAGCGTAGATGGACTCGGCTACACCTTC. Its protein is CASSVDGLGYTF. Complete variable domain (other parts from reference TRBV9 and TRBJ1-2): DSGVTQTPKHLITATGQRVTLRCSPRSGDLSVYWYQQSLDQGLQFLIQYYNGEERAKGNILERFSAQQFPDLHSELNLSSLELGDSALYFCASSVDGLGYTFGSGTRLTVV.